This passage covers 32 T cell receptor beta chains from one sample sequenced in a study of blood T cell repertoires in COVID-19. Some clones are missing from TCRdb's copy, which holds only in-frame ones; the method was immunoSEQ multiplex PCR. Among around 300,000 clones listed, 86% were seen once. The sequencing sample was made of peripheral blood. These receptors were collected from a woman aged 25 to 45 who had recovered from COVID-19.

This chain connects TRBV7-6 to TRBJ2-3; TRBD1 matches 8 bases. The germline V gene has CDR1 SGHVS and CDR2 FNYEAQ. The V and J ends lost 0 bases and 2 bases, in that order; junction bases with no gene match: 1. The CDR3 is made up of 15 amino acids. The CDR3 reads CASSLAGQVTDTQYF. The CDR3 nucleotides are TGTGCCAGCAGCTTAGCGGGACAGGTCACAGATACGCAGTATTTT.

The chain has TRBV30 and TRBJ2-7, with 12 positions matching TRBD1. CDR3 length: 14 residues. Germline lookup yields CDR1 GTSNPN and CDR2 SVGIG (reference sequence). With V trimmed by 5 bases and J by 2 bases, 4 bases remained unmatched. The CDR3 DNA follows: TGTGCCTGGGGGGACAGGGGGCTCACCTACGAGCAGTACTTC. This gives the protein CAWGDRGLTYEQYF.

This clone was detected a few times. This chain uses TRBV2 with TRBJ2-7; D is perhaps TRBD2 (5 bases). Trimming stripped 8 bases from V and 4 bases from J, with 9 bases between. Per the germline V gene, CDR1 is SNHLY and CDR2 is FYNNEI. The CDR3 runs to 11 residues. Written as DNA, the CDR3 is TGTGCCAGCCAGACTATATACGAGCAGTACTTC. It yields the protein CASQTIYEQYF.

The rearrangement joins TRBV6-4 to TRBJ1-1; D possibly corresponds to TRBD1 (5 bases). This CDR3 comprises 14 residues. Per the germline V gene, CDR1 is MRHNA and CDR2 is SNTAGT. V dropped 6 bases and J dropped 3 bases, with 14 bases sitting between them. The CDR3 region has the DNA TGTGCCAGCAGCCCGGGGCCGGGGGACACTGAAGCTTTCTTT. Its translation is CASSPGPGDTEAFF.

The chain combines TRBV27 with TRBJ2-1, with TRBD2 matching 14 bases. This CDR3 contains 16 residues. Germline V gives CDR1 MNHEY, CDR2 SMNVEV (reference sequence). J was trimmed by 8 bases and V by 5 bases; bases with no gene match: 8. CDR3 in DNA: TGTGCCAGCAGTATCCTCGGACTAGCGGGAGGCCATGAGCAGTTCTTC. It encodes CASSILGLAGGHEQFF.

J is TRBJ2-2 and V is TRBV24-1; TRBD1 matches 8 bases. The CDR3 has 15 amino acids. Germline-derived CDR1 and CDR2 are KGHDR and SFDVKD. V gave up 5 bases and J gave up 2 bases; unmatched junction bases: 3. The CDR3 is CATSVTGENTGELFF. CDR3 DNA sequence: TGTGCCACCAGTGTGACAGGGGAAAACACCGGGGAGCTGTTTTTT.

The chain carries TRBV28 and TRBJ2-1; 11 bases are shared with TRBD2. The germline CDR1 and CDR2 sequences are MDHEN and SYDVKM. The CDR3 loop spans 18 amino acids. Trimming at V came to 8 bases and at J to 5 bases, leaving 17 bases not matched to a gene. The DNA for the CDR3 is TGTGCCAGCCGGGTTGCACCGGGACTAGCGGACACTCACAATGAGCAGTTCTTC. It translates to CASRVAPGLADTHNEQFF.

This chain uses TRBV4-2 with TRBJ1-6; D is ambiguous. Germline assignment: CDR1 LGHNA and CDR2 YNFKEQ. The CDR3 is 13 residues long. Trimming removed 5 bases from V and 9 bases from J, with 11 bases in between. The CDR3 coding sequence is TGTGCCAGCAGCTCAGAGGGAGGTTCACCCCTCCACTTT. It is translated as CASSSEGGSPLHF.

The CDR3 sequence: CASSFSGGGFNEQFF. CDR3 nucleotide sequence: TGTGCCAGTAGTTTTAGCGGGGGGGGCTTTAATGAGCAGTTCTTC. The chain has TRBV19 and TRBJ2-1; 11 positions match TRBD2. The CDR3 covers 15 residues. Unmatched junction bases numbered 7, after V lost 5 bases and J lost 7 bases. Germline V gives CDR1 LNHDA, CDR2 SQIVND (reference sequence). The entire variable domain, with the rest obtained from reference TRBV19 and TRBJ2-1, is as follows: DGGITQSPKYLFRKEGQNVTLSCEQNLNHDAMYWYRQDPGQGLRLIYYSQIVNDFQKGDIAEGYSVSREKKESFPLTVTSAQKNPTAFYLCASSFSGGGFNEQFFGPGTRLTVL.

V gene TRBV2 combines with J gene TRBJ2-2; 7 positions match TRBD1. The CDR3 runs 14 residues. Germline V gene data show CDR1 as SNHLY and CDR2 as FYNNEI. With 7 bases clipped from V and 2 bases from J, the junction kept 4 bases outside the gene matches. CDR3 DNA: TGTGCCAGCACTAGGGACAGAAACACCGGGGAGCTGTTTTTT. Amino acids: CASTRDRNTGELFF.

The rearrangement joins TRBV7-6 to TRBJ1-2; D might be TRBD1 (6 bases). The CDR3 is 17 residues long. CDR1 is SGHVS, CDR2 FNYEAQ, per germline. Trimming removed 4 bases at V and 0 bases at J, with 18 bases between. As DNA, the CDR3 is TGTGCCAGCAGCTACGGAGGGGGGGCGCCTACTAACTATGGCTACACCTTC. Translation gives CASSYGGGAPTNYGYTF. Drawing the rest from reference TRBV7-6 and TRBJ1-2, the complete variable domain is GAGVSQSPRYKVTKRGQDVALRCDPISGHVSLYWYRQALGQGPEFLTYFNYEAQQDKSGLPNDRFSAERPEGSISTLTIQRTEQRDSAMYRCASSYGGGAPTNYGYTFGSGTRLTVV.

The chain is built from TRBV7-8 and TRBJ1-1; a possible D gene is TRBD1 (5 bases). There are 16 residues in the CDR3. Germline V CDR1 and CDR2: SGHVS, FQNEAQ. Trimming cost V 5 bases and J 0 bases, with 16 bases left between them. CDR3 loop: CASSPSSTAMNTEAFF. The CDR3 nucleotides are TGTGCCAGCAGCCCTTCCTCGACAGCCATGAACACTGAAGCTTTCTTT.

The chain is built from TRBV7-9 and TRBJ2-7; 7 bases agree with TRBD1. The CDR3 length is 15 residues. J lost 2 bases, V lost 5 bases, and 9 bases had no gene match. The V gene's germline CDR1 is SEHNR and CDR2 FQNEAQ (reference sequence). The CDR3 here is CASSRQGRTTYEQYF. In DNA form, the CDR3 reads TGTGCCAGCAGCCGACAGGGACGTACTACCTACGAGCAGTACTTC.

The rearrangement joins TRBV6-6 to TRBJ2-7, with D perhaps matching TRBD1 (6 bases). Deletions cut 5 bases from V and 0 bases from J, with 8 bases between. This CDR3 has 13 residues. Germline CDR1 reads MNHNY; CDR2 reads SVGAGI (reference sequence). Written as DNA, the CDR3 is TGTGCCAGCAGTCAGGGGTCCTCCTACGAGCAGTACTTC. Translated: CASSQGSSYEQYF.

The V and J genes are TRBV30 and TRBJ2-7, with TRBD2 matching 7 bases. The V segment lost 2 bases and the J segment 1 base; nucleotides outside the gene matches: 5. The germline V gene has CDR1 GTSNPN and CDR2 SVGIG (reference sequence). There are 14 residues in the CDR3. The DNA of the CDR3 is TGTGCCTGGAGTCCTTCGGGGGGATCCTACGAGCAGTACTTC. Translating gives CAWSPSGGSYEQYF.

The genes are TRBV28 and TRBJ2-2; the match to TRBD2 covers 8 bases. This CDR3 region has 15 residues. Trimming at V came to 9 bases and at J to 5 bases, leaving 11 bases not matched to a gene. The germline V gene encodes CDR1 MDHEN and CDR2 SYDVKM. The CDR3 protein is CASSPSGSHTGELFF. Written as DNA, the CDR3 is TGTGCCAGTAGCCCGAGCGGGAGTCATACCGGGGAGCTGTTTTTT.

The chain links TRBV3-1 (or the pseudogene TRBV3-2) to TRBJ2-5; 7 bases are shared with TRBD2. The V gene's germline CDR1 is LGHDT and CDR2 YNNKEL (reference sequence). The ends lost 1 base at V and 5 bases at J; junction bases unmatched: 7. The CDR3 spans 15 residues. CDR3 bases: TGTGCCAGCAGCCAAGGGTACGGGGGGAGGGAGACCCAGTACTTC. Its translation: CASSQGYGGRETQYF.

The V and J genes are TRBV5-1 and TRBJ2-3; TRBD2 is a possible D gene (6 bases). The germline V gene has CDR1 SGHRS and CDR2 YFSETQ. The V gene lost 0 bases and the J gene lost 0 bases, with 11 bases spanning the gap. The CDR3 loop spans 16 amino acids. This CDR3 reads CASSLEGGTSTDTQYF. CDR3 nucleotide sequence: TGCGCCAGCAGCTTGGAGGGCGGGACTAGCACAGATACGCAGTATTTT. The entire variable domain, with the rest obtained from reference TRBV5-1 and TRBJ2-3, is as follows: KAGVTQTPRYLIKTRGQQVTLSCSPISGHRSVSWYQQTPGQGLQFLFEYFSETQRNKGNFPGRFSGRQFSNSRSEMNVSTLELGDSALYLCASSLEGGTSTDTQYFGPGTRLTVL.

This rearrangement joins TRBV27 to TRBJ2-1, with TRBD2 matching 11 bases. V lost 10 bases and J lost 9; bases outside the gene matches: 8. The CDR3 is 13 residues long. Germline lookup yields CDR1 MNHEY and CDR2 SMNVEV (reference sequence). In nucleotides, the CDR3 is TGTGCCACAGGACTAGCGGGCTTCACTGAGCAGTTCTTC. Its protein is CATGLAGFTEQFF.

The CDR3 nucleotides are TGTGCCAGCAAGGTAGGAGGACTGAACACTGAAGCTTTCTTT. Translated, it gives CASKVGGLNTEAFF. The chain employs TRBV28 and TRBJ1-1; D remains unclear. The V and J ends lost 7 bases and 0 bases respectively, with 12 bases between them. The CDR3 has 14 amino acids. Germline V CDR1 and CDR2: MDHEN, SYDVKM.

The rearrangement uses TRBV28 and TRBJ1-5; no clear D gene. V was trimmed by 1 base and J by 10 bases, leaving 8 bases between them. Germline V gene sequence: CDR1 MDHEN, CDR2 SYDVKM. The CDR3 extends over 12 amino acids. CDR3 sequence: CASSLSLLPQHF. The DNA for the CDR3 is TGTGCCAGCAGTTTATCACTCCTACCCCAGCATTTT.

The rearrangement links TRBV7-2 to TRBJ2-7; no firm D call. Germline V gene sequence: CDR1 SGHTA, CDR2 FQGNSA. This CDR3 region has 13 residues. Between the trimmed V and J ends, which lost 3 bases and 2 bases, there was a span of 8 bases. This CDR3 is CASSLGRPYEQYF. For the CDR3, the DNA is TGTGCCAGCAGCTTGGGCAGACCCTACGAGCAGTACTTC.

The chain carries TRBV2 and TRBJ2-2; 7 bases are a match to TRBD1. Unmatched junction bases numbered 1, after V lost 6 bases and J lost 0 bases. Germline values: CDR1 SNHLY, CDR2 FYNNEI. This CDR3 region has 14 residues. CDR3 protein: CASRGQANTGELFF. The CDR3 region has the DNA TGTGCCAGCAGAGGACAGGCGAACACCGGGGAGCTGTTTTTT.

The genes are TRBV5-4 and TRBJ1-2; possible D gene TRBD1, 5 bases. V was clipped by 6 bases and J by 6 bases, with 12 bases between them. The CDR3 spans 12 residues. CDR1 is SGHNT, CDR2 YYREEE, per germline (reference sequence). CDR3 protein: CASTPGSDGYTF. In DNA form, the CDR3 reads TGTGCCAGCACCCCAGGGTCAGATGGCTACACCTTC.

The genes are TRBV7-2 and TRBJ2-3; tentatively, D is TRBD2 (6 bases). Germline assignment: CDR1 SGHTA and CDR2 FQGNSA. Trimming pared 5 bases from V and 3 bases from J, leaving 12 bases between. The CDR3 has 14 amino acids. CDR3 sequence: CASSPLDYTDTQYF. In DNA form, the CDR3 reads TGTGCCAGCAGCCCTCTGGACTATACAGATACGCAGTATTTT.

The rearrangement links TRBV6-4 to TRBJ2-7, with D possibly TRBD1 on 9 matching bases. The V gene's germline CDR1 is MRHNA and CDR2 SNTAGT. CDR3 size: 19 residues. The V end lost 6 bases, the J end lost 6 bases, and 33 bases lay between the germline ends. The CDR3 DNA is TGTGCCAGCAGGCCTCCAGGGGACAGGGTTGAGCGGGAGCCTTTCGAGCAGTACTTC. Its protein product is CASRPPGDRVEREPFEQYF.

The J gene is TRBJ2-1, the V gene TRBV5-6; 7 bases are shared with TRBD2. Unmatched junction bases numbered 10, after V lost 4 bases and J lost 9 bases. The CDR3 totals 14 residues. Germline V lookup: CDR1 SGHDT, CDR2 YYEEEE. CDR3 sequence: CASSDRDYFGEQFF. For the CDR3, the DNA is TGTGCCAGCAGCGACCGGGACTACTTCGGTGAGCAGTTCTTC.

Only a few counts were recorded for this clone. This chain joins TRBV15 and TRBJ2-5, with 9 bases that match TRBD2. The CDR3 has 15 residues. Trimming at V came to 0 bases and at J to 4 bases, leaving 3 bases not matched to a gene. Germline V gene sequence: CDR1 LNHNV, CDR2 YYDKDF (reference sequence). The CDR3, as DNA: TGTGCCACCAGCAGAGACGCGGGGGGGCCAGAGACCCAGTACTTC. Translated, it gives CATSRDAGGPETQYF.

The chain combines TRBV11-3 with TRBJ2-1, with D uncertain. Trimming shortened V by 1 base and J by 0 bases, and 7 bases separated the two germline ends. This CDR3 is built from 15 residues. The germline CDR1 and CDR2 sequences are SGHNT and YENEEA. CDR3 protein: CASSLGLSSYNEQFF. As DNA, the CDR3 is TGTGCCAGCAGCTTAGGTCTTAGCTCCTACAATGAGCAGTTCTTC.

The DNA for the CDR3 is TGTGCCAGCAGCTTGAGGAACTGGGCCCCCGGGGAGCTGTTTTTT. Translation: CASSLRNWAPGELFF. The chain recombines TRBV5-5 with TRBJ2-2; D is ambiguous. The CDR3 contains 15 residues. In germline, CDR1 is SGHKS, CDR2 YYEKEE (reference sequence). Trimming removed 1 base at V and 6 bases at J, with 13 bases between.

This chain connects TRBV4-2 to TRBJ2-5; D remains unclear. The germline V gene has CDR1 LGHNA and CDR2 YNFKEQ. The germline V and J ends were trimmed by 1 base and 2 bases, with 17 bases remaining between them. There are 17 residues in the CDR3. The CDR3 nucleotides read TGTGCCAGCAGCCAAGGCCCCCAGAATCCGCCGCAAGAGACCCAGTACTTC. It encodes CASSQGPQNPPQETQYF.

This chain uses TRBV28 with TRBJ2-1; TRBD2 matches at 7 bases. V shed 2 bases, J shed 9 bases, and the junction held 16 bases outside the gene matches. The germline V gene encodes CDR1 MDHEN and CDR2 SYDVKM. The CDR3 contains 17 residues. The CDR3 DNA sequence: TGTGCCAGCAGTTTAAGGGAGGGTCCCCTAACTAGCGCTGAGCAGTTCTTC. This codes for CASSLREGPLTSAEQFF.